The 23 T cell receptor beta chains listed next were all sequenced from one sample in a study of T cells in Graves' hyperthyroidism and ophthalmopathy. Authors of the study amplified TCR beta CDR3 regions from RNA transcripts. The study used the HTBI primer set for a first-round RT-PCR of the TCR CDR3. One entry per CDR3 protein results from TCRdb running MiXCR on the multiplex PCR reads. The table records hundreds of thousands of distinct CDR3 sequences, more than 15% of them present only once. The source material was blood. The receptor source for this set is a woman aged 40 to 50 with Graves' ophthalmopathy.

This clonotype was seen more than once but under ten times. V gene TRBV9 combines with J gene TRBJ1-1; the D is unclear. Germline loops: CDR1 SGDLS, CDR2 YYNGEE. This CDR3 has 14 residues. V lost 4 bases to trimming and J lost 2 bases, with 12 bases between them. The CDR3 loop is CASSPVPINTEAFF. The CDR3 DNA is TGTGCCAGCAGCCCCGTCCCCATTAACACTGAAGCTTTCTTT.

This clonotype was observed at least ten times. This chain joins TRBV18 and TRBJ1-2; D is unresolved. Germline V gives CDR1 KGHSH, CDR2 LQKENI. V dropped 5 bases and J dropped 0 bases, with 7 bases sitting between them. This CDR3 region has 13 residues. CDR3 nucleotide sequence: TGTGCCAGCTCAGTCGGGGCTAACTATGGCTACACCTTC. Protein sequence: CASSVGANYGYTF.

This clonotype was counted only a few times. This sequence joins TRBV5-1 and TRBJ2-4; 11 bases line up with TRBD1. With V trimmed by 1 base and J by 10 bases, 7 bases remained unmatched. The length of the CDR3 is 15 residues. CDR1 is SGHRS, CDR2 YFSETQ, per germline. CDR3 nucleotide sequence: TGCGCCAGCAGCTTGTTGGGACAGGGGGGACGGATTCAGTACTTC. It codes for CASSLLGQGGRIQYF.

This clonotype has a single count. A much larger clonotype is one base distant, so this may be a read error. This chain uses TRBV7-2 with TRBJ1-5, with TRBD1 as a possible D gene (6 bases). Germline CDR1 reads SGHTA; CDR2 reads FQGNSA. The CDR3 has 17 amino acids. The V end was cut by 5 bases, the J end by 5 bases, with 22 bases between. CDR3 sequence reads: CASSPRGGTVTYQPQHF. CDR3 DNA sequence: TGTGCCAGCAGCCCTAGAGGGGGGACGGTCACTTATCAGCCCCAGCATTTT. Full variable domain (rest looked up from reference TRBV7-2 and TRBJ1-5): GAGVSQSPSNKVTEKGKDVELRCDPISGHTALYWYRQSLGQGLEFLIYFQGNSAPDKSGLPSDRFSAERTGGSVSTLTIQRTQQEDSAVYLCASSPRGGTVTYQPQHFGDGTRLSIL.

The CDR3 DNA reads as TGTGCCAGCAGCTTTCTAGCGGGGAACATTCAGTACTTC. It encodes CASSFLAGNIQYF. The rearrangement links TRBV7-3 to TRBJ2-4; 9 bases line up with TRBD2. The germline V gene encodes CDR1 SGHTA and CDR2 FQGTGA. The trim removed 3 bases at V and 7 bases at J, leaving 1 base unmatched. This CDR3 contains 13 residues.

Only a few counts were recorded for this clonotype. The rearrangement uses TRBV5-1 and TRBJ2-4; 10 bases match TRBD1. Germline V gene sequence: CDR1 SGHRS, CDR2 YFSETQ. The CDR3 has 15 residues. Germline trimming cut 9 bases from V and 1 base from J; bases unmatched to any gene: 7. The CDR3, as DNA: TGCGCCACCCCGCCGGGACAGGGGGCCAAAAACATTCAGTACTTC. Translated, it gives CATPPGQGAKNIQYF.

The chain employs TRBV10-3 and TRBJ2-5; the D call may be TRBD1 or TRBD2 (5 bases each). This CDR3 spans 13 amino acids. Looked up from germline, CDR1 is ENHRY and CDR2 is SYGVKD. Trimming shortened V by 10 bases and J by 1 base, and 13 bases separated the two germline ends. The CDR3 protein is CANWDGLQETQYF. The CDR3 nucleotides read TGTGCCAACTGGGACGGACTCCAAGAGACCCAGTACTTC.

The J gene is TRBJ1-1, the V gene TRBV4-1; 7 bases are shared with TRBD1. The CDR3 spans 16 residues. Germline loops: CDR1 MGHRA, CDR2 YSYEKL. V gave up 0 bases and J gave up 4 bases; unmatched junction bases: 8. The CDR3 here is CASSQEGGGQFTEAFF. The CDR3 nucleotides are TGCGCCAGCAGCCAAGAAGGGGGGGGACAGTTCACTGAAGCTTTCTTT.

For this clonotype: A much bigger clone sits one base away, suggesting this may be a read error. The V and J genes are TRBV20-1 and TRBJ1-2; 8 nucleotides match TRBD1. Germline V gene lookup returns CDR1 DFQATT and CDR2 SNEGSKA (reference sequence). The CDR3 consists of 13 residues. The CDR3 region has the DNA TGCAATGCTTCAGACAGGGGCAACTACGGCTACACCTTC. The encoded protein is CNASDRGNYGYTF.

In this sample, this clonotype turned up a few times. The chain couples TRBV29-1 to TRBJ2-1; 7 bases align to TRBD1. In germline, CDR1 is SQVTM, CDR2 ANQGSEA. This CDR3 spans 13 amino acids. Trimming took 7 bases from V and 6 from J; bases not matched to a gene: 9. CDR3 in amino acids: CSGLGQLINEQFF. DNA for the CDR3: TGCAGCGGTTTGGGACAGCTTATCAATGAGCAGTTCTTC.

This clonotype was observed at least ten times. V gene TRBV6-2 or TRBV6-3 combines with J gene TRBJ2-3; 13 bases align to TRBD2. Trimming took 0 bases from V and 2 from J; bases not matched to a gene: 5. CDR1 is MNHEY, CDR2 SVGEGT, per germline. The CDR3 extends over 18 amino acids. The CDR3 protein is CASSYSRTSGGDTDTQYF. The CDR3 DNA follows: TGTGCCAGCAGTTACTCACGGACTAGCGGGGGAGACACAGATACGCAGTATTTT.

J is TRBJ1-1 and V is TRBV30; 7 bases agree with TRBD1. The J segment lost 0 bases and the V segment lost 8 bases, leaving 12 bases of the junction unmatched. Per the germline V gene, CDR1 is GTSNPN and CDR2 is SVGIG (reference sequence). This CDR3 is built from 15 residues. This CDR3 is CARRRGGTVNTEAFF. Written as DNA, the CDR3 is TGTGCCCGCCGGCGAGGCGGGACAGTGAACACTGAAGCTTTCTTT.

This clonotype showed up just a few times. This chain's CDR3 is CASSGGDAPRDTQYF. CDR3 coding DNA: TGTGCCAGCAGTGGGGGGGACGCGCCACGGGATACGCAGTATTTT. The rearrangement uses TRBV6-1 and TRBJ2-3; D possibly corresponds to TRBD2 (6 bases). CDR1 is MNHNS and CDR2 is SASEGT in the germline V gene. Trimming removed 4 bases from V and 6 bases from J, with 17 bases in between. The CDR3 sequence is 15 residues long.

This clonotype has a count of ten or more. J is TRBJ2-5 and V is TRBV20-1, with D hard to call. With 4 bases removed from V and 4 bases from J, the gap between germline ends came to 13 bases. Per germline, CDR1 DFQATT and CDR2 SNEGSKA (reference sequence). This CDR3 comprises 13 residues. CDR3 in amino acids: CSANSLGTETQYF. The CDR3, as DNA: TGCAGTGCTAACTCTCTAGGTACAGAGACCCAGTACTTC.

The sample holds a few counts of this clonotype. The CDR3 region is CASSYFGTGNTEAFF. The CDR3 nucleotides read TGTGCCAGCAGTTACTTCGGGACAGGTAACACTGAAGCTTTCTTT. V usage is TRBV6-5 and J usage is TRBJ1-1; 8 bases are shared with TRBD1. Germline V CDR1 and CDR2: MNHEY, SVGAGI. The CDR3 has 15 residues. The junction had 3 bases not matched to a gene; V was cut back by 1 base and J by 2 bases.

This clonotype showed up just a few times. The chain couples TRBV3-1 to TRBJ1-2, with unresolved D. V was shortened by 1 base and J by 4 bases, with 13 bases between the two germline ends. Germline V gives CDR1 LGHDT, CDR2 YNNKEL (reference sequence). This CDR3 region has 15 residues. The CDR3 here is CASSQGPNPSYGYTF. CDR3 in DNA: TGTGCCAGCAGCCAAGGCCCTAACCCCTCCTATGGCTACACCTTC.

This clonotype was observed many times. The V and J genes are TRBV20-1 and TRBJ1-5; D is ambiguous. The length of the CDR3 is 14 residues. Trimming pared 0 bases from V and 5 bases from J, leaving 11 bases between. CDR1 and CDR2 (germline): DFQATT, SNEGSKA (reference sequence). CDR3 region: CSARDVEADQPQHF. The CDR3 bases are TGCAGTGCTAGAGATGTGGAGGCGGATCAGCCCCAGCATTTT.

In this sample, this clonotype turned up many times. The chain uses TRBV5-1 and TRBJ2-7, with 8 nucleotides matching TRBD2. The CDR3 extends over 14 amino acids. Germline lookup yields CDR1 SGHRS and CDR2 YFSETQ. The ends lost 3 bases at V and 3 bases at J; junction bases unmatched: 5. This chain's CDR3 is CASSSGLVGYEQYF. CDR3 DNA sequence: TGCGCCAGCAGCTCGGGACTAGTAGGCTACGAGCAGTACTTC.

This clonotype appeared many times. This chain uses TRBV7-2 with TRBJ2-7; no clear D. The CDR3 sequence is 15 residues long. CDR1 is SGHTA, CDR2 FQGNSA, per germline. The V and J ends lost 2 bases and 0 bases respectively, with 11 bases between them. The CDR3 nucleotides are TGTGCCAGCAGCTTAAGTACTTCTCTCTCCTACGAGCAGTACTTC. Translating it yields CASSLSTSLSYEQYF.

This clonotype was seen many times. This chain connects TRBV7-3 to TRBJ2-5; TRBD2 matches at 7 bases. This CDR3 is 14 amino acids long. V lost 6 bases and J lost 5; bases outside the gene matches: 9. CDR1 SGHTA and CDR2 FQGTGA come from the germline V gene. The CDR3 protein is CASSQSGVGETQYF. CDR3 coding DNA: TGTGCCAGCAGTCAAAGCGGGGTTGGGGAGACCCAGTACTTC. The whole variable domain, remainder taken from reference TRBV7-3 and TRBJ2-5, is GAGVSQTPSNKVTEKGKYVELRCDPISGHTALYWYRQSLGQGPEFLIYFQGTGAADDSGLPNDRFFAVRPEGSVSTLKIQRTERGDSAVYLCASSQSGVGETQYFGPGTRLLVL.

The V call is TRBV2, the J call TRBJ1-5; D gene uncertain. The length of the CDR3 is 12 residues. The germline gives CDR1 SNHLY, CDR2 FYNNEI. V was trimmed by 6 bases and J by 4 bases, leaving 7 bases between them. CDR3 nucleotide sequence: TGTGCCAGCAGGGCACTGAATCAGCCCCAGCATTTT. Protein: CASRALNQPQHF. The variable domain in full, with the rest retrieved from reference TRBV2 and TRBJ1-5, is EPEVTQTPSHQVTQMGQEVILRCVPISNHLYFYWYRQILGQKVEFLVSFYNNEISEKSEIFDDQFSVERPDGSNFTLKIRSTKLEDSAMYFCASRALNQPQHFGDGTRLSIL.

In its sample, this clonotype was seen many times. The CDR3: CASSEASGSPDTQYF. CDR3 nucleotides: TGTGCCAGCAGTGAAGCTAGCGGGAGCCCAGATACGCAGTATTTT. This chain joins TRBV6-1 and TRBJ2-3; 9 nucleotides agree with TRBD2. The J segment lost 4 bases and the V segment lost 0 bases, leaving 2 bases of the junction unmatched. CDR3 length equals 15 residues. Germline values: CDR1 MNHNS, CDR2 SASEGT.

About this clonotype: A read error may explain this, as a much larger clone is one base away. The rearrangement links TRBV27 to TRBJ1-1, with unresolved D. This CDR3 spans 14 amino acids. The V end lost 3 bases, the J end lost 4 bases, and 12 bases lay between the germline ends. Germline V gene sequence: CDR1 MNHEY, CDR2 SMNVEV (reference sequence). CDR3 protein: CASSFRFGTTEAFF. CDR3 DNA: TGTGCCAGCAGTTTCCGTTTTGGCACCACTGAAGCTTTCTTT.